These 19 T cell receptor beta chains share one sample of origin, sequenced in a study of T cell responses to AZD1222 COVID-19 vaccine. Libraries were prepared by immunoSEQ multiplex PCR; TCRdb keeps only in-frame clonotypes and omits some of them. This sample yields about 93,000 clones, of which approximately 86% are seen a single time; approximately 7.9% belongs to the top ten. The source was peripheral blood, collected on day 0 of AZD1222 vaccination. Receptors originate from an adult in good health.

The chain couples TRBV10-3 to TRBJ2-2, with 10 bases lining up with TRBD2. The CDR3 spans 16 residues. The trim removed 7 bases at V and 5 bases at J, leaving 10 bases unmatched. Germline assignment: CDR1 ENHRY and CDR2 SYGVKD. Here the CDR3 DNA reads TGTGCCATCAAAGCTAGCGGGAGAATAGGGACCGGGGAGCTGTTTTTT. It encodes CAIKASGRIGTGELFF.

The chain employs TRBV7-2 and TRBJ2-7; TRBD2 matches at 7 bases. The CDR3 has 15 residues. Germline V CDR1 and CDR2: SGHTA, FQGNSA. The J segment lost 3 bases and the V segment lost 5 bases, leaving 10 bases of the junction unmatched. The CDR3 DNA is TGTGCCAGCAGCCCCCAGACTAGCAGTTTCTACGAGCAGTACTTC. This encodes CASSPQTSSFYEQYF.

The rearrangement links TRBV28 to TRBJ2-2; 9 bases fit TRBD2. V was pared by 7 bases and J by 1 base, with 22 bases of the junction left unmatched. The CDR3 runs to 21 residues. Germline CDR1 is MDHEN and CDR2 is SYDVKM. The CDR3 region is CASTALRTWVVAGENTGELFF. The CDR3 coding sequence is TGTGCCAGCACCGCACTAAGGACTTGGGTGGTAGCGGGGGAGAACACCGGGGAGCTGTTTTTT.

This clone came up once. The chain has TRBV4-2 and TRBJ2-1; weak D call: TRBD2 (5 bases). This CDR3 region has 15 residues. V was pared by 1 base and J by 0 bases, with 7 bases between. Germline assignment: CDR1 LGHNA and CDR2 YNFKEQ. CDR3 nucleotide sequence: TGTGCCAGCAGCCAAGGGACTCTCTCCTACAATGAGCAGTTCTTC. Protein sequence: CASSQGTLSYNEQFF.

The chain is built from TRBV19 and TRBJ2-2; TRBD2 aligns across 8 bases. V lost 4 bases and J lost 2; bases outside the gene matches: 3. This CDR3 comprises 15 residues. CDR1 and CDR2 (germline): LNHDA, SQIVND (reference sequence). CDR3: CASSRLALNTGELFF. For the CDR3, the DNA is TGTGCCAGTAGTAGACTAGCGCTTAACACCGGGGAGCTGTTTTTT.

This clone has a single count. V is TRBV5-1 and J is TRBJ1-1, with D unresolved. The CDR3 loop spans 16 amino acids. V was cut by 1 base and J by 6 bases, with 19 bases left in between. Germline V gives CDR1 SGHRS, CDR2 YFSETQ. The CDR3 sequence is CASSLNSGFSNAEAFF. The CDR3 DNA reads TGCGCCAGCAGCTTGAATTCGGGTTTTAGTAATGCTGAAGCTTTCTTT.

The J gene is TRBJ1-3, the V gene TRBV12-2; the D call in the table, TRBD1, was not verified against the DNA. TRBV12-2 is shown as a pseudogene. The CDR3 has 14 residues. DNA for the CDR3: TGTGCAAGTCGCCCCCAGCAGGGGGAAAACACCATATATTTT. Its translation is CASRPQQGENTIYF.

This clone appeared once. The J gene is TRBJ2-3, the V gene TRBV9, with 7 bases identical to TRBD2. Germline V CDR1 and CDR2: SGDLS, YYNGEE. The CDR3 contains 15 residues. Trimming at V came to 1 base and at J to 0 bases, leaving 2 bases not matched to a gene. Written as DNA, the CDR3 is TGTGCCAGCAGCGTACTAGCGGCCAGCACAGATACGCAGTATTTT. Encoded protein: CASSVLAASTDTQYF.

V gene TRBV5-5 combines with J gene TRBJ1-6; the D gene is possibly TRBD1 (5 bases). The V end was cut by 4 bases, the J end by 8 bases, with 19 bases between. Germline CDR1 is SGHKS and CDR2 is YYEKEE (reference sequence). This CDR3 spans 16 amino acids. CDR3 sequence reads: CASSPQAILADSPLHF. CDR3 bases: TGTGCCAGCAGCCCACAGGCAATCCTGGCGGATTCACCCCTCCACTTT. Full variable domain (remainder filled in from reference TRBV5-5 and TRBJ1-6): DAGVTQSPTHLIKTRGQQVTLRCSPISGHKSVSWYQQVLGQGPQFIFQYYEKEERGRGNFPDRFSARQFPNYSSELNVNALLLGDSALYLCASSPQAILADSPLHFGNGTRLTVT.

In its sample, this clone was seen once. CDR3 sequence (DNA): TGTGCCAGCTCACCACCGGTCGGGGGAGGGACTGAAGCTTTCTTT. Translation: CASSPPVGGGTEAFF. The chain links TRBV18 to TRBJ1-1; D is possibly TRBD1 (5 bases). Germline V CDR1 and CDR2: KGHSH, LQKENI. The CDR3 is 15 amino acids. The V end was cut by 0 bases, the J end by 5 bases, with 13 bases between.

The CDR3 region has the DNA TGTGCCAGCAGCTTGGCGGGAGGGGATTTCGGGGAGCTGTTTTTT. Its translation: CASSLAGGDFGELFF. The gene calls are TRBV7-2 and TRBJ2-2; 9 bases line up with TRBD2. The J segment lost 7 bases and the V segment lost 3 bases, leaving 6 bases of the junction unmatched. CDR1 and CDR2 (germline): SGHTA, FQGNSA. The CDR3 sequence is 15 residues long.

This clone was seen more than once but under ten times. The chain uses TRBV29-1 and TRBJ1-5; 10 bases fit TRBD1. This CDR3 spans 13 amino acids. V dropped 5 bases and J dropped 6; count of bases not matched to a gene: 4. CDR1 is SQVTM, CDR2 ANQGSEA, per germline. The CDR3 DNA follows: TGCAGCGTTTGGACAGGGGGAGGTCAGCCCCAGCATTTT. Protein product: CSVWTGGGQPQHF.

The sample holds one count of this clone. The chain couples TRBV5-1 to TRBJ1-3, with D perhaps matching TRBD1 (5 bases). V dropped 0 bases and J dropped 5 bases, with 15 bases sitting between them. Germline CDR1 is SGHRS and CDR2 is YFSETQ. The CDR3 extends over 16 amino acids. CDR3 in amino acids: CASSLAGQGARNTIYF. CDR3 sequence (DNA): TGCGCCAGCAGCTTGGCCGGGCAGGGCGCTCGAAACACCATATATTTT.

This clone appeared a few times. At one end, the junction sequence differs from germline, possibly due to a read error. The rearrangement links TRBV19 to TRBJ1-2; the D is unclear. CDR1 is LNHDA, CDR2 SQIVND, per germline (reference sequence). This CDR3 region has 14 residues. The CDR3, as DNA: TGTGTCAGTCGTGTTAAGGGCGGCGACTATGGCTACACCTTC. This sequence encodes CVSRVKGGDYGYTF.

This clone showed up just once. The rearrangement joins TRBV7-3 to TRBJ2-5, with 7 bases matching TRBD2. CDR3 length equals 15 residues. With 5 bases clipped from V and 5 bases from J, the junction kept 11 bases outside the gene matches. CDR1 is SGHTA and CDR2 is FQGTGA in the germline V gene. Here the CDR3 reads CASSLNGLGSETQYF. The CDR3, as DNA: TGTGCCAGCAGCCTGAATGGACTAGGGAGCGAGACCCAGTACTTC.

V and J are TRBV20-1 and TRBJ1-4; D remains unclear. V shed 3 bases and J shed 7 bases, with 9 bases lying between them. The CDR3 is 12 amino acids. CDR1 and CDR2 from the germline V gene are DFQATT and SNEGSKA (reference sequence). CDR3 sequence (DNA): TGCAGTGCTAGTTTCGTTAGTGAAAAACTGTTTTTT. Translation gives CSASFVSEKLFF.

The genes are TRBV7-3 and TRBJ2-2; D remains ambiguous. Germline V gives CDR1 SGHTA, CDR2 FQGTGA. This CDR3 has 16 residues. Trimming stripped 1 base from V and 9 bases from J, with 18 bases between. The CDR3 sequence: CASSLNPLGAPRELFF. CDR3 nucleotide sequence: TGTGCCAGCAGCTTAAACCCCCTGGGCGCTCCCCGGGAGCTGTTTTTT.

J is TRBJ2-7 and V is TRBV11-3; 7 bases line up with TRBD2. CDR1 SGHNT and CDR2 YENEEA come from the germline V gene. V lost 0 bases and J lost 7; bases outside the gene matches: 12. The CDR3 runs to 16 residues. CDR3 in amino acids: CASSLDGPSGAGEQYF. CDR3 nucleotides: TGTGCCAGCAGCTTAGATGGGCCTAGCGGAGCGGGAGAGCAGTACTTC. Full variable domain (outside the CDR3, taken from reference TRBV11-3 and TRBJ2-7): EAGVVQSPRYKIIEKKQPVAFWCNPISGHNTLYWYLQNLGQGPELLIRYENEEAVDDSQLPKDRFSAERLKGVDSTLKIQPAELGDSAVYLCASSLDGPSGAGEQYFGPGTRLTVT.

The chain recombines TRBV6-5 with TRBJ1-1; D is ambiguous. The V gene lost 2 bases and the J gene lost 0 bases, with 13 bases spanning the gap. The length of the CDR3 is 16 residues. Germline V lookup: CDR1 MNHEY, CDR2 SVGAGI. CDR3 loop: CASSYLGSGLNTEAFF. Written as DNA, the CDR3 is TGTGCCAGCAGTTACCTAGGGAGCGGTCTGAACACTGAAGCTTTCTTT.